One sample yielded the 15 T cell receptor beta chains listed below, sequenced in a study of tumor and adjacent non-tumor tissue in lung cancer. Three rounds of nested PCR, following a modified ARM-PCR protocol, produced the TCRbeta library. TCRdb processed the multiplex PCR reads anew with MiXCR; each CDR3 protein has one entry. Of about 86,000 distinct CDR3 sequences in the sample, around 76% were seen once. This sample's RNA came from whole unsorted tissue. This non-tumor lung sample came from over 3 cm beyond the tumor edge. Sequencing was performed on distant non-tumor lung tissue. The receptors stem from a woman aged 45-60 years with non-small cell lung cancer.

Concerning this clonotype: In this CDR3 the conserved last residue, phenylalanine or tryptophan, is missing, so a read error is likely. This rearrangement joins TRBV6-5 to TRBJ1-5; D possibly corresponds to TRBD1 (5 bases). The CDR3 runs 17 residues. Germline V gene sequence: CDR1 MNHEY, CDR2 SVGAGI. V lost 4 bases to trimming and J lost 7 bases, with 23 bases between them. The CDR3 DNA reads TGTGCCAGCAGTTTTCGAGGCCCCGGGCAGGGTAGCCAGCCCCAGCATTTA. Its translation: CASSFRGPGQGSQPQHL.

A remark on this clonotype: This CDR3 is missing its conserved last phenylalanine or tryptophan, likely due to a read error. This chain joins TRBV6-1 and TRBJ2-1; tentatively, D is TRBD2 (6 bases). V was clipped by 3 bases and J by 13 bases, with 13 bases between them. The germline V gene encodes CDR1 MNHNS and CDR2 SASEGT. The CDR3 covers 12 residues. Here the CDR3 reads CASSDRRTIQFL. The DNA of the CDR3 is TGTGCCAGCAGTGATCGTAGGACTATACAGTTCCTC.

This clonotype was picked up one time. The conserved closing phenylalanine or tryptophan is absent in this CDR3, likely reflecting a read error. This chain connects TRBV20-1 to TRBJ1-1; tentative D call: TRBD1 (5 bases). CDR1 and CDR2 from the germline V gene are DFQATT and SNEGSKA (reference sequence). The CDR3 length is 13 residues. The CDR3 nucleotides are TGCAATGCTCCCGGGACGGGAGGCACTGAAGCTTTCTTA. This codes for CNAPGTGGTEAFL.

Remarks on this clonotype: One end of the junction varies from germline; a read error may be responsible. The V call is TRBV6-6, the J call TRBJ2-7, with 9 bases identical to TRBD1. CDR3 size: 13 residues. Germline values: CDR1 MNHNY, CDR2 SVGAGI (reference sequence). Written as DNA, the CDR3 is TGTGCCGCCCAATGGACAGGGGTCTACGAGCAGTATTTC. It specifies CAAQWTGVYEQYF.

This clonotype was seen many times. This chain uses TRBV12-3 or TRBV12-4 with TRBJ1-5; D is unresolved. CDR3 length: 13 amino acids. The V and J ends lost 3 bases and 3 bases respectively, with 6 bases between them. The CDR3 reads CASSLGNNQPQHF. CDR3 in DNA: TGTGCCAGCAGTTTGGGGAACAATCAGCCCCAGCATTTT.

This clonotype was recorded at least ten times. The V gene is TRBV6-2 or TRBV6-3, the J gene TRBJ1-5; D is unresolved. The CDR3 runs to 18 residues. CDR1 and CDR2 (germline): MNHEY, SVGEGT. Trimming removed 6 bases at V and 1 base at J, with 22 bases between. CDR3 sequence (DNA): TGTGCCAGCAGCCTCCCCGCTTACACGTTCAGGAGCAATCAGCCCCAGCATTTT. This codes for CASSLPAYTFRSNQPQHF.

As for this clonotype: A much larger clone is a single base away; this may be a read error. This chain joins TRBV28 and TRBJ2-4, with D tentatively TRBD1 (5 bases). Per the germline V gene, CDR1 is MDHEN and CDR2 is SYDVKM. The CDR3 covers 16 residues. V lost 5 bases to trimming and J lost 1 base, with 15 bases between them. CDR3 DNA sequence: TGTGCCAGCAGTCTTCATGGGGCGACGGCCAAAAACATTCAGTACTTC. Amino acid sequence: CASSLHGATAKNIQYF.

The V call is TRBV6-2 or TRBV6-3, the J call TRBJ2-1; TRBD1 agrees at 8 bases. This CDR3 contains 16 residues. V was pared by 4 bases and J by 9 bases, with 14 bases of the junction left unmatched. Germline CDR1 and CDR2: MNHEY and SVGEGT. For the CDR3, the DNA is TGTGCCAGCAGTTCCCTTACCTGGACAGGGCTCTTTGAGCAGTTCTTC. Protein product: CASSSLTWTGLFEQFF.

This clonotype has a single count. The rearrangement joins TRBV6-1 to TRBJ2-3; D gene ambiguous. The CDR3 extends over 12 amino acids. CDR1 is MNHNS, CDR2 SASEGT, per germline. The CDR3 here is CVRSEMGDTQYF. The CDR3 DNA reads TGTGTCAGAAGTGAAATGGGGGATACGCAGTATTTT.

Of note for this clonotype: Germline is not matched at one junction end, which may reflect a read error. The rearrangement uses TRBV5-1 and TRBJ2-1; TRBD1 agrees at 8 bases. Germline V gene data show CDR1 as SGHRS and CDR2 as YFSETQ. The CDR3 is 15 amino acids. CDR3 region: CASSLTGGKDNDQFF. The CDR3 DNA is TGCGCCAGTAGCTTAACAGGGGGGAAGGACAATGACCAGTTCTTC.

The chain carries TRBV11-2 and TRBJ2-1; D gene uncertain. CDR1 and CDR2 (germline): SGHAT, FQNNGV. There are 14 residues in the CDR3. V lost 3 bases and J 13 bases, leaving 19 bases between the germline ends. Here the CDR3 DNA reads TGTGCCAGCAGCTTGTTGGGAAGTAAGGGCGAACAGTTCTTC. Residues: CASSLLGSKGEQFF.

About this clonotype itself: The conserved phenylalanine or tryptophan is not found at the CDR3 terminus, so this likely reflects a read error. The chain joins TRBV20-1 to TRBJ2-7; D possibly corresponds to TRBD2 (6 bases). CDR1 is DFQATT and CDR2 is SNEGSKA in the germline V gene (reference sequence). The CDR3 covers 15 residues. Trimming took 4 bases from V and 9 from J, leaving 25 bases between them. The DNA of the CDR3 is TGCAGTGCTACGGGGGAAGGGACCCCCAGGAGAGGGCAGTACTTA. The encoded protein is CSATGEGTPRRGQYL.

At least ten counts were recorded for this clonotype. This chain uses TRBV29-1 with TRBJ2-7, with 12 bases identical to TRBD1. CDR3 size: 13 residues. Germline-derived CDR1 and CDR2 are SQVTM and ANQGSEA. The ends lost 6 bases at V and 4 bases at J; junction bases unmatched: 4. CDR3 loop: CSVPGQGAYEQYF. The CDR3 bases are TGCAGCGTACCGGGACAGGGGGCGTACGAGCAGTACTTC.

On this clonotype itself: It may be a read error: a sequence one base away is much more abundant. The chain combines TRBV5-1 with TRBJ2-3; maybe TRBD2 (5 bases). V dropped 3 bases and J dropped 5 bases, with 10 bases sitting between them. CDR1 SGHRS and CDR2 YFSETQ come from the germline V gene. This CDR3 is built from 13 residues. The CDR3 DNA reads as TGCGCCAGCAGCTCCCAACGGGGAGATACGCAGTATTTT. Amino acid sequence: CASSSQRGDTQYF.

In this sample, this clonotype turned up many times. The rearrangement joins TRBV13 to TRBJ1-1, with no clear D. V was pared by 5 bases and J by 1 base, with 11 bases between. Looked up from germline, CDR1 is PRHDT and CDR2 is FYEKMQ (reference sequence). This CDR3 region has 14 residues. In DNA form, the CDR3 reads TGTGCCAGCAGCCCCTTCCGGGGGAACACTGAAGCTTTCTTT. Translating gives CASSPFRGNTEAFF. The complete variable domain, with remaining parts taken from reference TRBV13 and TRBJ1-1, reads AAGVIQSPRHLIKEKRETATLKCYPIPRHDTVYWYQQGPGQDPQFLISFYEKMQSDKGSIPDRFSAQQFSDYHSELNMSSLELGDSALYFCASSPFRGNTEAFFGQGTRLTVV.